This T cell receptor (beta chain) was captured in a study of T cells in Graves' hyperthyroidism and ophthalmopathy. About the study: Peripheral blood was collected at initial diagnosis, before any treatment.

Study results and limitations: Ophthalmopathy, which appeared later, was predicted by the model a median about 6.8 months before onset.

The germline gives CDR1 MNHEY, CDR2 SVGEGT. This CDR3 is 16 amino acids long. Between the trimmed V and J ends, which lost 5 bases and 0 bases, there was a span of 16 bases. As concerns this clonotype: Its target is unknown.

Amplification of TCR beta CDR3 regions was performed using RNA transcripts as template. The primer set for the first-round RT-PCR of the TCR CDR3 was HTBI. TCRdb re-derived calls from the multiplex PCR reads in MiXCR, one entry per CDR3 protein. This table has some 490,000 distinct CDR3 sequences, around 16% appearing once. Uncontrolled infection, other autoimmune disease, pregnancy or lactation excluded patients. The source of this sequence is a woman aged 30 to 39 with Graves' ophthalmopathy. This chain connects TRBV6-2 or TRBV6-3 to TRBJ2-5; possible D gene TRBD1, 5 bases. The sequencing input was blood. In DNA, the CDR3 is TGTGCCAGCAGTAAAAGGACAACACCCAACCAAGAGACCCAGTACTTC. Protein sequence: CASSKRTTPNQETQYF.